Listed below are T cell receptor beta chains from one sample, sequenced in a study of T cell therapy after organ transplantation. Their antigens remain unidentified. Profiling relied on immunoSEQ multiplex PCR, and the TCRdb table lists in-frame clones only, not all of them. The table has over 2,000 clones, roughly 70% seen once. This material consisted of CD8+ T cells from blood, taken before autologous CMV-specific T cell therapy. These receptors came from a human patient who had received a solid organ transplant and had CMV disease. CDR3s include the opening cysteine and the closing phenylalanine or tryptophan. A D gene is named only where the DNA matches it firmly. A row's size may be missing; if present it is once, few, many or a size class.

D | J | size | V | DNA | CDR3
. | TRBJ2-3 | . | TRBV7-9 | TGTGCCAGCAGCTTGGATACGCAGTATTTT | CASSLDTQYF
TRBD2 | TRBJ2-1 | . | TRBV6-1 | TGTGCCAGCAGTGGGACTAGCGGGAGCTCCTACAATGAGCAGTTCTTC | CASSGTSGSSYNEQFF
. | TRBJ2-2 | large | TRBV4-3 | TGCGCCAGCAGCCCTTCGGAGACCGGGGAGCTGTTTTTT | CASSPSETGELFF
. | TRBJ1-2 | few | TRBV6-4 | TGTGCCAGCAGTGAGTTCCAGGGGACTAACTATGGCTACACCTTC | CASSEFQGTNYGYTF
. | TRBJ1-2 | . | TRBV7-2 | TGTGCCAGCAGCGCAAGAGGGACTGCTTACGCTAACTATGGCTACACCTTC | CASSARGTAYANYGYTF
. | TRBJ2-7 | . | TRBV13 | TGTGCCAGCAGCTTACGAGTCTCCTACGAGCAGTACTTC | CASSLRVSYEQYF
TRBD1 | TRBJ2-7 | . | TRBV18 | TGTGCCAGCTCACTCCGGGACAGAAGGTACGAGCAGTACTTC | CASSLRDRRYEQYF
TRBD1 | TRBJ1-2 | . | TRBV4-3 | TGCGCCAGCAGCCAAGATCGGACAGGGGCAACTTATGGCTACACCTTC | CASSQDRTGATYGYTF
TRBD1 | TRBJ1-3 | . | TRBV5-1 | TGCGCCAGCAACCCCGGGACAGGGGAGGCTGGAAACACCATATATTTT | CASNPGTGEAGNTIYF
. | TRBJ2-2 | once | TRBV6-7 | TGTGCCAGCAGTTACTCTATTGGGACAAGGAACACCGGGGAGCTGTTTTTT | CASSYSIGTRNTGELFF
TRBD2 | TRBJ2-7 | . | TRBV6-1 | TGTGCCAGCAGTGACAGAGCGGGAGCCCCCCTCGAGCAGTACTTC | CASSDRAGAPLEQYF
TRBD1 | TRBJ2-3 | . | TRBV27 | TGTGCCAGTCGGGACAGGGACACAGATACGCAGTATTTT | CASRDRDTDTQYF
TRBD2 | TRBJ2-3 | . | TRBV5-6 | TGTGCCAGCAGCTTTTCGGCCTTTAGCGGGAGTGACACAGATACGCAGTATTTT | CASSFSAFSGSDTDTQYF
. | TRBJ1-1 | . | TRBV25-1 | TGTGCCAGCAGCCCACGTAGTATGAACACTGAAGCTTTCTTT | CASSPRSMNTEAFF
. | TRBJ1-5 | . | TRBV6-1 | TGTGCCAGCAGTGATACGAGAGATAGCAATCAGCCCCAGCATTTT | CASSDTRDSNQPQHF
. | TRBJ2-7 | once | TRBV13 | TGTGCCAGCAGCTTAGGCTTACTCTCCTACGAGCAGTACTTC | CASSLGLLSYEQYF
TRBD1 | TRBJ2-7 | . | TRBV19 | TGTGCCAGTAGTATCCGGGACAGTCCCTACGAGCAGTACTTC | CASSIRDSPYEQYF
TRBD1 | TRBJ2-3 | . | TRBV23-1 | TGCGCCAGCAGCGGGACAGGGGGCGCAGATACGCAGTATTTT | CASSGTGGADTQYF
. | TRBJ1-2 | few | TRBV6-6 | TGTGCCAGCAGTTACTCGGAAGGGGCCCTCTATGGCTACACCTTC | CASSYSEGALYGYTF
. | TRBJ1-3 | . | TRBV6-5 | TGTGCCAGCAGTTATACAGCCCATTCTGGAAACACCATATATTTT | CASSYTAHSGNTIYF
. | TRBJ2-1 | few | TRBV2 | TGTGCCAGCAGTGAACCCTACAATGAGCAGTTCTTC | CASSEPYNEQFF
TRBD2 | TRBJ2-5 | . | TRBV4-2 | TGTGCCAGCAGCCAAGAGTCACTAGCGGAAGAGACCCAGTACTTC | CASSQESLAEETQYF
. | TRBJ1-2 | . | TRBV27 | TGTGCCAGCAGTTTATCTCCTTATGGCTACACCTTC | CASSLSPYGYTF
TRBD2 | TRBJ2-7 | . | TRBV7-9 | TGTGCCAGCAGCTTCGGGGGAGGGGCCGAGCAGTACTTC | CASSFGGGAEQYF
. | TRBJ2-1 | . | TRBV6-5 | TGTGCCAGCAGTTACTCGGGCGGGCTTTACAATGAGCAGTTCTTC | CASSYSGGLYNEQFF
TRBD2 | TRBJ2-1 | . | TRBV27 | TGTGCCAGCTCTCCTCTTGGGACTAGCGGGTACAATGAGCAGTTCTTC | CASSPLGTSGYNEQFF
. | TRBJ1-2 | few | TRBV2 | TGTGCCAGCAGACTCGAAGAGTATGGCTACACCTTC | CASRLEEYGYTF
TRBD2 | TRBJ2-1 | . | TRBV13 | TGTGCCAGCAGCCAAGAAAGCGGGAGCACCTACAATGAGCAGCTCTTC | CASSQESGSTYNEQLF
. | TRBJ2-1 | . | TRBV14 | TGTGCCAGCAGCCCGGGGACTCGTCACTACAATGAGCAGTTCTTC | CASSPGTRHYNEQFF
. | TRBJ2-7 | . | TRBV9 | TGTGCCAGCGGAGGGGGCCGGGGCTACGAGCAGTACTTC | CASGGGRGYEQYF
. | TRBJ1-5 | . | TRBV19 | TGTGCCAGTAGCCTCGGCGGTGATCAGCCCCAGCATTTT | CASSLGGDQPQHF
. | TRBJ2-7 | . | TRBV6-5 | TGTGCCAGCAGTTACTCTGGCAGAGCCTACGAGCAGTACTTC | CASSYSGRAYEQYF
. | TRBJ2-7 | . | TRBV27 | TGTGCCAGCAGTTTAGAGGGCGACGTAGGCTCCTACGAGCAGTACTTC | CASSLEGDVGSYEQYF
. | TRBJ2-3 | . | TRBV9 | TGTGCCAGCAGCGGGACCCCGGAGGCCCTGGACACAGATACGCAGTATTTT | CASSGTPEALDTDTQYF
. | TRBJ2-7 | few | TRBV4-3 | TGCGCCAGCAGCCAAGATTTTCGGGGCAGGACCTACGAGCAGTACTTC | CASSQDFRGRTYEQYF
TRBD2 | TRBJ2-7 | . | TRBV5-4 | TGTGCCAGCAGCGAGGGGACTAGCGGCTACGAGCAGTACTTC | CASSEGTSGYEQYF
. | TRBJ2-2 | . | TRBV1 | TGCACCAGCAGCCGTCCCGGGACGGCGAACACCGGGGAGCTGTTTTTT | CTSSRPGTANTGELFF
. | TRBJ2-2 | . | TRBV14 | TGTGCCAGCAGCCAAGATTTCGGCGGGGGCGCGAACACCGGGGAGCTGTTTTTT | CASSQDFGGGANTGELFF
. | TRBJ1-5 | few | TRBV27 | TGTGCCAGCAGTTACCCCCAGCCCCAGCATTTT | CASSYPQPQHF
. | TRBJ1-1 | . | TRBV5-6 | TGTGCCAGCAGCTTAAAGGTTCCCAGGGGAGAGGACACTGAAGCTTTCTTT | CASSLKVPRGEDTEAFF
TRBD2 | TRBJ2-7 | medium-sized | TRBV29-1 | TGCAGCGTTGAAGTAGTAGGGACTAGCGAATCCTACGAGCAGTACTTC | CSVEVVGTSESYEQYF
TRBD2 | TRBJ2-7 | once | TRBV9 | TGTGCCAGCAGCGTAGGGACTAGCGGGAGTTACGAGCAGTACTTC | CASSVGTSGSYEQYF
. | TRBJ1-1 | . | TRBV11-2 | TGTGCCAGCAGCTTAGACGTAATGAACACTGAAGCTTTCTTT | CASSLDVMNTEAFF
. | TRBJ2-3 | . | TRBV21-1 | TGTGCCAGCAGCACCTTGGGCGGGGTCCGAGATACGCAGTATTTT | CASSTLGGVRDTQYF
TRBD1 | TRBJ1-1 | . | TRBV6-5 | TGTGCCAGCAAGTGGACAGGGCGGACTGAAGCTTTCTTT | CASKWTGRTEAFF
. | TRBJ1-2 | . | TRBV6-5 | TGTGCCAGCAGTTACCCCGGACAGCCGCCCTATGGCTACACCTTC | CASSYPGQPPYGYTF
TRBD1 | TRBJ2-7 | once | TRBV5-8 | TGCGCCAGCAGCCAGGACCACAGGGGCAGGGCCTACGAGCAGTACTTC | CASSQDHRGRAYEQYF
. | TRBJ1-1 | few | TRBV11-2 | TGTGCCAGCAGCTTCGAGGGAGAAGCTTTCTTT | CASSFEGEAFF
. | TRBJ1-3 | . | TRBV10-3 | TGTGCCATCAGTGGTGGACAGAGCTCTGGAAACACCATATATTTT | CAISGGQSSGNTIYF
. | TRBJ1-2 | once | TRBV15 | TGTGCCACCAGCAGAGAATGGAAGGGGGGAGATGGCTACACCTTC | CATSREWKGGDGYTF
. | TRBJ2-7 | . | TRBV7-6 | TGTGCCAGCAGCTTGGCCCCCGGCGAGCAGTACTTC | CASSLAPGEQYF
. | TRBJ2-5 | . | TRBV7-9 | TGTGCCAGCATCCCAAGCGGGTTCGAGACCCAGTACTTC | CASIPSGFETQYF
. | TRBJ2-7 | . | TRBV4-2 | TGTGCCAGCAGCTTGTGGGGGACCGACGAGCAGTACTTC | CASSLWGTDEQYF
TRBD1 | TRBJ1-5 | . | TRBV19 | TGTGCCAGTGGACAGGTTGGAAGGGGACGCAATCAGCCCCAGCATTTT | CASGQVGRGRNQPQHF
. | TRBJ2-1 | . | TRBV27 | TGTGCCAGCAGCTCGGGACGGTTACTATCCTACAATGAGCAGTTCTTC | CASSSGRLLSYNEQFF